What follows is one T cell receptor (beta chain) and its context. The specificity of this receptor is unknown. No base quality information exists; no much larger clone differs at one position. This sample stems from a study of shared clonotypes between healthy human individuals (dated by TCRdb to the early 2020s). Study-wide context: The cohort comprised a couple of women and a few men aged 18 to 49 years. Per donor, three plates each were used for CD4 naive and CD4 memory, two for CD8 naive, and one for CD8 memory. Blood TCR repertoires of 5 or 6 healthy adults were deeply sequenced to estimate repertoire size and the extent of clonotype sharing between individuals. To increase sequencing depth and limit assay-specific biases, different laboratories used diverse techniques to prepare libraries and sequence TCR repertoires. Leukapheresis yielded between about 0.94 and 8.9 billion PBMCs per donor.

Clipping removes 4 bases from V and 14 bases from J, with 17 as the unmatched junction base count. Looking up the germline V gene yields CDR1 MGHRA and CDR2 YSYEKL. Taken from cysteine to phenylalanine, the CDR3 has 16 residues. Only the CDR3 DNA stays, 48 bases, in frame from base 1. TCR CDR3 regions were amplified from genomic DNA by multiplex PCR using the deep immunoSEQ assay. Genomic DNA extracted from each cell subset was distributed evenly over all wells of several immunoSEQ 96-well plates, and each plate served as one replicate. For sorted subsets, approximately 190 ng genomic DNA, equal to 30,000 or so T cell genomes, was loaded into each replicate PCR. Purified libraries were measured with a Qubit 3.0 fluorometer, size-checked on a Bioanalyzer 2100, and measured again with the KAPA Library Quantification kit. Each immunoSEQ 96-well plate was sequenced on its own single-read 150-cycle Illumina NextSeq 550 flow cell. Per the original workflow: Because only junctional sequences without quality scores were contained in the immunoSEQ output, filtering matching that applied to full-length reads could not be performed. Sequences were annotated with PyIR, a Python wrapper for IgBLAST v1.9, and V/J genes and CDR3 were assigned using IMGT germline references. Reads with weak V/J assignments (E-value above 1e-6), missing CDR3, stop codons, out-of-frame junctions, or ambiguous translated residues were removed. V3J clonotypes were defined as sequences sharing the same inferred V gene, J gene, and CDR3 amino acid sequence. Percentage overlap between repertoires was calculated by dividing the number of shared unique clonotypes by the size of the smaller repertoire. Three approaches were used to assess repertoire richness: RTK rarefaction, the Chao1 estimator, and Recon v2.1 estimates of unobserved clonotypes. For all TCRbeta clonotypes obtained by the gDNA method from a handful of donors, generation probabilities were computed with OLGA. TCRdb retrieved this table from immuneACCESS and kept in-frame rearrangements only. Not all clones are present; in checked studies, unresolved V genes account for under half, and no reason is known for the remainder. The DNA gave D and trimming, while V, J and clone size come from that table. Here the sample has 2 million to 3 million clones; approximately 94% occur a single time. The top ten clones comprise around 0.4% of the sample.

The donors were healthy, HIV-negative adults with no recently reported acute infections or vaccinations. Every donor was a Caucasian adult living in Nashville, Tennessee, USA. Magnetic negative selection was used to enrich CD4+ T cells, after which naive cells were positively selected on CD45RA and the negative fraction became the memory subset. Blood was obtained by leukapheresis, after which PBMCs were separated by Ficoll-Histopaque density gradient centrifugation and cryopreserved in liquid nitrogen vapor phase. Purity and quantity of every magnetically sorted T cell population were checked by analytical flow cytometry. Genomic DNA was isolated from every sorted fraction and measured by UV absorbance on a Nanodrop 2000c. Broader findings and caveats from the paper: Sampling was limited to blood, and TCR repertoires in tissue likely differ from TCR repertoires in blood. Pairwise subsampling indicated that sequencing depth was expected to affect the degree of clonotype sharing among donors. Clonotypes shared by all four sorted-subset donors showed higher generation probabilities than non-shared clonotypes. Around 5.4% of naive CD4, 3.5% of naive CD8, 2.3% of memory CD4, and about 0.4% of memory CD8 clonotypes were shared across a few donors. Larger estimated clonotype richness was generally found for naive subsets than for memory subsets. Rarefaction of sorted-subset datasets indicated incomplete sequencing despite the large sequencing depth. The small number of donors limited the genetic and exposure-history diversity represented.

The sequence came from a man aged 18 to 30 in good health. Some clones in this sample may be carry-over from other donors' samples. Sequenced: naive CD4+ T cells from PBMCs. In light of the paper, this sample's cell subset or site label describes: CD45RA+ positively selected. The chain links TRBV4-1 with TRBJ2-3; TRBD2 lines up with 11 middle nucleotides. The CDR3 region has the sequence CASSPTGLAGVEGRYF. Read as DNA, the sequence is TGCGCCAGCAGCCCTACCGGACTAGCGGGCGTTGAGGGTCGGTATTTT.